This TCR beta chain came from a study of tumor and adjacent non-tumor tissue in lung cancer. Turning to the study itself: The cohort had approximately 12 adenocarcinoma, 2 squamous cell and 1 small cell patients. Aged about 31 to 80 years, patients included roughly eleven men and about five women with stage I to III disease.

Overall study findings and caveats: Compared with tumor, normal lung showed significantly lower TCR diversity.

The germline V gene encodes CDR1 MNHEY and CDR2 SVGEGT. The CDR3 length is 13 residues. Deletions cut 7 bases from V and 4 bases from J, with 13 bases between. Three rounds of nested PCR, following a modified ARM-PCR protocol, produced the TCRbeta library. TCRdb reprocessed the multiplex PCR reads via MiXCR and lists one record per CDR3 protein. The sample gives under 150,000 distinct CDR3 sequences, around 60% of which show up once; roughly 20% is in the top ten. On this clonotype itself: Its matching antigen is unknown.

This sample's RNA came from whole unsorted tissue. Newly diagnosed lung cancer patients had thoracic surgery in China, August–late 2014, without prior chemotherapy. The source is a man in his fifties or sixties with small cell lung cancer. The rearrangement uses TRBV6-2 or TRBV6-3 and TRBJ2-5; no reliable D call. Sequenced: lung tumor tissue. This CDR3 is CASNPLLGETQYF. The DNA for the CDR3 is TGTGCCAGCAATCCCCTCCTTGGAGAGACCCAGTACTTC.